Listed here is a single T cell receptor beta chain. TCRdb's copy holds only in-frame clones and misses some; the assay was immunoSEQ multiplex PCR. This repertoire shows roughly 390,000 clones, 70% to 90% found once; its top ten account for 8.5% to 12%. This entry is derived from a study of blood T cell repertoires in COVID-19. V was pared by 3 bases and J by 4 bases, with 12 bases between. The CDR3 loop spans 14 amino acids. The V gene's germline CDR1 is MGHDK and CDR2 SYGVNS. This receptor was identified in a woman younger than 45 with COVID-19, enrolled during active disease. The rearrangement uses TRBV25-1 and TRBJ1-2, with D perhaps TRBD1 (5 bases). Sequenced sample: peripheral blood. DNA for the CDR3: TGTGCCAGCAGTGACCTAGTTCAGGGCTATGGCTACACCTTC. This sequence encodes CASSDLVQGYGYTF.